Below, one T cell receptor beta chain is given with its context. These data belong to a study of blood T cell repertoires in COVID-19. In the study overall: PBMCs, B-cell-depleted T cells, or T cells provided the cDNA or gDNA that made up the material.

One Seattle source followed patients from active infection through their disease course. V lost 1 base and J 3 bases, leaving 15 bases between the germline ends. Per germline, CDR1 SGHVS and CDR2 FQNEAQ. This CDR3 comprises 16 residues. Assay used: immunoSEQ multiplex PCR; TCRdb lists only in-frame clones, some missing. The top ten hold 10% to 15% of the sample, which has approximately 200,000 clones, 80% to 85% seen once. This sequence originates from an elderly woman with COVID-19, enrolled during active disease. Sequencing used peripheral blood. The chain joins TRBV7-8 to TRBJ1-2; perhaps TRBD1 as D (6 bases). The CDR3 region is CASSLGPRGGDYGYTF. The CDR3 DNA is TGTGCCAGCAGCTTAGGTCCCCGGGGGGGCGACTATGGCTACACCTTC. Drawing the rest from reference TRBV7-8 and TRBJ1-2, the complete variable domain is GAGVSQSPRYKVAKRGQDVALRCDPISGHVSLFWYQQALGQGPEFLTYFQNEAQLDKSGLPSDRFFAERPEGSVSTLKIQRTQQEDSAVYLCASSLGPRGGDYGYTFGSGTRLTVV.